The T cell receptor beta chain under discussion was sequenced for a study of neoadjuvant anti-PD-1 for oral cavity cancer. Turning to the study itself: Nivolumab at 3 mg/kg was mostly given biweekly, three to four doses, pre-surgery.

Indicated time point: after neoadjuvant nivolumab, at surgical resection. The protocol was immunoSEQ multiplex PCR, while the TCRdb copy is restricted to in-frame clones and leaves out a portion. The table records some 70,000 clones, roughly 81% of them present only once. This TCR was sampled from a person between 40 and 85 years old with oral cavity squamous cell carcinoma. Sequenced material: PBMCs, taken after nivolumab (anti-PD-1) treatment.

In DNA form, the CDR3 reads TGTGCCTGGTCCGACTCTTTGGTCCTGACTTTC. It is translated as CAWSDSLVLTF. The chain joins TRBV30 to TRBJ2-6; D not certain. CDR1 and CDR2 from the germline V gene are GTSNPN and SVGIG (reference sequence). Trimming removed 5 bases at V and 13 bases at J, with 12 bases between. This CDR3 is built from 11 residues. The whole variable domain, remainder taken from reference TRBV30 and TRBJ2-6, is SQTIHQWPATLVQPVGSPLSLECTVEGTSNPNLYWYRQAAGRGLQLLFYSVGIGQISSEVPQNLSASRPQDRQFILSSKKLLLSDSGFYLCAWSDSLVLTFGAGSRLTVL.